This TCR beta chain was identified in a study of somatic mutations in cytotoxic T cells in rheumatoid arthritis. CDR3 length equals 16 residues. Germline-derived CDR1 and CDR2 are SEHNR and FQNEAQ (reference sequence). V lost 5 bases, J lost 5 bases, and 12 bases stayed unmatched. The data were produced by immunoSEQ multiplex PCR, yet TCRdb's version contains in-frame clones alone and is incomplete. The sample lists roughly 2,100 clones, around 77% occurring once. This receptor was identified in a woman aged 40-49 years with rheumatoid arthritis. The material sequenced was CD8+ T cells sorted from blood. The V call is TRBV7-9, the J call TRBJ2-5; 9 nucleotides align to TRBD2. The CDR3 reads CASSPPPRGGRETQYF. DNA of the CDR3: TGTGCCAGCAGCCCCCCCCCGCGGGGGGGCCGGGAGACCCAGTACTTC. The full variable domain, completed using reference TRBV7-9 and TRBJ2-5, is DTGVSQNPRHKITKRGQNVTFRCDPISEHNRLYWYRQTLGQGPEFLTYFQNEAQLEKSRLLSDRFSAERPKGSFSTLEIQRTEQGDSAMYLCASSPPPRGGRETQYFGPGTRLLVL.